The next 7 T cell receptor beta chains were all read from a single sample in a study of cytomegalovirus exposure and HLA in healthy donors. Generated by immunoSEQ multiplex PCR, the TCRdb table keeps only in-frame clones and is missing some. The table includes 200,000 to 250,000 clones, around four fifths detected once. Sequencing input: PBMCs. All receptors come from a woman younger than 35 in good health and CMV-seronegative.

The chain combines TRBV7-3 with TRBJ2-7, with D perhaps matching TRBD1 (6 bases). Germline assignment: CDR1 SGHTA and CDR2 FQGTGA. Deletions cut 1 base from V and 6 bases from J, with 16 bases between. The CDR3 has 15 residues. The CDR3 region is CASSLRPGSRGEQYF. DNA of the CDR3: TGTGCCAGCAGCTTAAGGCCAGGGAGCAGGGGCGAGCAGTACTTC.

The chain employs TRBV15 and TRBJ1-3, with a possible D match to TRBD1 (5 bases). The CDR3 has 14 residues. V shed 5 bases and J shed 3 bases, with 11 bases lying between them. From germline, CDR1 is LNHNV and CDR2 YYDKDF (reference sequence). The CDR3 region is CATSGTGLGNTIYF. CDR3 coding DNA: TGTGCCACCAGCGGGACCGGCCTTGGAAACACCATATATTTT.

The V and J genes are TRBV30 and TRBJ1-2, with 7 bases lining up with TRBD1. Trimming at V came to 4 bases and at J to 4 bases, leaving 9 bases not matched to a gene. CDR1 GTSNPN and CDR2 SVGIG come from the germline V gene (reference sequence). The CDR3 loop spans 14 amino acids. The CDR3 is CAWNTGASIYGYTF. The CDR3 nucleotides read TGTGCCTGGAACACAGGGGCGTCAATCTATGGCTACACCTTC.

The chain uses TRBV5-4 and TRBJ1-2; 7 positions agree with TRBD1. Germline V gene lookup returns CDR1 SGHNT and CDR2 YYREEE (reference sequence). The CDR3 length is 14 residues. J lost 3 bases, V lost 4 bases, and 6 bases had no gene match. CDR3 amino acids: CASSKEQGYYGYTF. CDR3 sequence (DNA): TGTGCCAGCAGCAAGGAACAGGGGTACTATGGCTACACCTTC.

The chain employs TRBV5-4 and TRBJ2-3, with D unresolved. The CDR3 is 13 amino acids. Trimming stripped 3 bases from V and 5 bases from J, with 10 bases between. Germline-derived CDR1 and CDR2 are SGHNT and YYREEE (reference sequence). CDR3 nucleotides: TGTGCCAGCAGCTCCCCTAGAGTAGATACGCAGTATTTT. This encodes CASSSPRVDTQYF.

This chain joins TRBV7-6 and TRBJ1-2, with D unclear. The CDR3 has 13 residues. Germline V gives CDR1 SGHVS, CDR2 FNYEAQ. The ends were cut back, 7 bases at V and 3 bases at J, with 12 bases in the middle. CDR3 sequence: CASTSPPDYGYTF. CDR3 in DNA: TGTGCCAGCACGTCCCCCCCGGACTATGGCTACACCTTC.

This clone was counted once. This chain links TRBV5-1 with TRBJ2-7, with 12 bases that match TRBD2. V gave up 0 bases and J gave up 3 bases; unmatched junction bases: 10. The CDR3 totals 18 residues. Looked up from germline, CDR1 is SGHRS and CDR2 is YFSETQ. CDR3 sequence reads: CASSLALAGGPDSYEQYF. In DNA, the CDR3 is TGCGCCAGCAGCTTGGCGCTAGCGGGAGGGCCGGATAGCTACGAGCAGTACTTC.